These 13 T cell receptor beta chains were all obtained from the same sample, sequenced in a study of cytomegalovirus exposure and HLA in healthy donors. Amplification used 60 Vbeta primers and 13 Jbeta primers. The protocol was immunoSEQ multiplex PCR, while the TCRdb copy is restricted to in-frame clones and leaves out a portion. The data contain 150,000 to 200,000 clones, around three quarters of them singletons. Sequencing was carried out using PBMCs. All receptors derive from a woman in her thirties in good health and CMV-seronegative.

The chain has TRBV27 and TRBJ1-4; a weak D match, TRBD1 (5 bases). Germline CDR1 and CDR2: MNHEY and SMNVEV (reference sequence). This CDR3 region has 14 residues. The germline V and J ends were trimmed by 3 bases and 5 bases, with 10 bases remaining between them. CDR3 loop: CASSFDRQNEKLFF. The CDR3 DNA sequence: TGTGCCAGCAGTTTTGACAGACAGAATGAAAAACTGTTTTTT.

The chain is built from TRBV5-1 and TRBJ2-2, with TRBD2 identical over 8 bases. The ends lost 4 bases at V and 4 bases at J; junction bases unmatched: 9. CDR3 length equals 16 residues. Germline lookup yields CDR1 SGHRS and CDR2 YFSETQ. In DNA, the CDR3 is TGCGCCAGCAGCCAAGTCCCGAGCGGGAGCACCGGGGAGCTGTTTTTT. Amino acid sequence: CASSQVPSGSTGELFF.

The chain is built from TRBV7-2 and TRBJ2-5; D uncertain. Germline V lookup: CDR1 SGHTA, CDR2 FQGNSA. V was trimmed by 2 bases and J by 1 base, leaving 14 bases between them. The CDR3 totals 16 residues. This CDR3 is CASSLIPSGGQETQYF. CDR3 nucleotide sequence: TGTGCCAGCAGCTTAATTCCCTCCGGTGGCCAAGAGACCCAGTACTTC. The entire variable domain, with the rest obtained from reference TRBV7-2 and TRBJ2-5, is as follows: GAGVSQSPSNKVTEKGKDVELRCDPISGHTALYWYRQSLGQGLEFLIYFQGNSAPDKSGLPSDRFSAERTGGSVSTLTIQRTQQEDSAVYLCASSLIPSGGQETQYFGPGTRLLVL.

V usage is TRBV9 and J usage is TRBJ2-7; D gene unclear. CDR3 length: 15 residues. Trimming stripped 0 bases from V and 8 bases from J, with 18 bases between. Germline V lookup: CDR1 SGDLS, CDR2 YYNGEE. The CDR3 coding sequence is TGTGCCAGCAGCGTAGCCTCCCCGCTAGTTGGTAAGCAGTACTTC. This gives the protein CASSVASPLVGKQYF. The whole variable domain, filled in from reference TRBV9 and TRBJ2-7, reads DSGVTQTPKHLITATGQRVTLRCSPRSGDLSVYWYQQSLDQGLQFLIQYYNGEERAKGNILERFSAQQFPDLHSELNLSSLELGDSALYFCASSVASPLVGKQYFGPGTRLTVT.

This clone was counted once. The V call is TRBV28, the J call TRBJ2-3; no firm D call. The CDR3 covers 15 residues. Trimming took 5 bases from V and 0 from J, leaving 12 bases between them. CDR1 MDHEN and CDR2 SYDVKM come from the germline V gene. CDR3 bases: TGTGCCAGCAGTCTCCTAGGTGACAGCACAGATACGCAGTATTTT. The encoded protein is CASSLLGDSTDTQYF. Variable domain in full (rest from reference TRBV28 and TRBJ2-3): DVKVTQSSRYLVKRTGEKVFLECVQDMDHENMFWYRQDPGLGLRLIYFSYDVKMKEKGDIPEGYSVSREKKERFSLILESASTNQTSMYLCASSLLGDSTDTQYFGPGTRLTVL.

The rearrangement uses TRBV29-1 and TRBJ1-1, with 7 bases identical to TRBD1. The CDR3 has 15 amino acids. Unmatched junction bases numbered 5, after V lost 1 base and J lost 0 bases. The germline CDR1 and CDR2 sequences are SQVTM and ANQGSEA. The CDR3 sequence is CSVEVETGMNTEAFF. The CDR3 DNA follows: TGCAGCGTTGAAGTCGAGACAGGGATGAACACTGAAGCTTTCTTT.

In this sample, this clone turned up a few times. The V and J genes are TRBV5-1 and TRBJ2-7; 7 positions match TRBD1. The CDR3 length is 14 residues. J was trimmed by 2 bases and V by 4 bases; bases with no gene match: 6. Germline V CDR1 and CDR2: SGHRS, YFSETQ. CDR3 DNA sequence: TGCGCCAGCAGCCTGGGACAGCTACCCTACGAGCAGTACTTC. This gives the protein CASSLGQLPYEQYF.

This chain uses TRBV5-1 with TRBJ2-1; TRBD2 matches 8 bases. The germline gives CDR1 SGHRS, CDR2 YFSETQ. V lost 0 bases, J lost 7 bases, and 6 bases stayed unmatched. The CDR3 runs 15 residues. The CDR3 loop reads CASSLDGGAWNEQFF. In DNA, the CDR3 is TGCGCCAGCAGCTTGGACGGGGGGGCCTGGAATGAGCAGTTCTTC.

The rearrangement uses TRBV5-1 and TRBJ2-7, with D unresolved. Looked up from germline, CDR1 is SGHRS and CDR2 is YFSETQ. The CDR3 totals 16 residues. Trimming shortened V by 1 base and J by 3 bases, and 17 bases separated the two germline ends. The CDR3 sequence: CASSLFPADAGYEQYF. The CDR3 region has the DNA TGCGCCAGCAGCTTGTTTCCCGCCGATGCCGGCTACGAGCAGTACTTC.

This clone showed up just a few times. This chain connects TRBV6-6 to TRBJ2-2, with D possibly matching TRBD1 (6 bases). This CDR3 comprises 15 residues. V was pared by 10 bases and J by 2 bases, with 17 bases between. Germline V gene sequence: CDR1 MNHNY, CDR2 SVGAGI (reference sequence). The CDR3 region has the DNA TGTGCCACCAAGAGGGGGATATCTAACACCGGGGAGCTGTTTTTT. Protein: CATKRGISNTGELFF.

This clone was detected only a few times. V and J are TRBV5-4 and TRBJ2-3; D might be TRBD2 (6 bases). This CDR3 has 13 residues. Deletions cut 4 bases from V and 9 bases from J, with 15 bases between. Germline CDR1 reads SGHNT; CDR2 reads YYREEE (reference sequence). The CDR3 bases are TGTGCCAGCAGCCGGGACTCCTTAGAAACGCAGTATTTT. Translated: CASSRDSLETQYF.

The sample holds a few counts of this clone. The chain uses TRBV28 and TRBJ2-1; 11 nucleotides line up with TRBD1. V dropped 4 bases and J dropped 7; count of bases not matched to a gene: 9. CDR3 length: 16 amino acids. Germline V CDR1 and CDR2: MDHEN, SYDVKM. The chain's CDR3 is CASSSPGQGVGNEQFF. CDR3 nucleotides: TGTGCCAGCAGTTCTCCGGGACAGGGGGTAGGTAATGAGCAGTTCTTC.

This clone was recorded once. The chain links TRBV5-6 to TRBJ2-1; a weak D match, TRBD2 (5 bases). CDR1 SGHDT and CDR2 YYEEEE come from the germline V gene. CDR3 length: 13 residues. Trimming shortened V by 3 bases and J by 2 bases, and 6 bases separated the two germline ends. The CDR3 is CASSWGAYNEQFF. CDR3 DNA sequence: TGTGCCAGCAGCTGGGGAGCCTACAATGAGCAGTTCTTC. The full variable domain, in which reference TRBV5-6 and TRBJ2-1 provide the parts outside the CDR3, is DAGVTQSPTHLIKTRGQQVTLRCSPKSGHDTVSWYQQALGQGPQFIFQYYEEEERQRGNFPDRFSGHQFPNYSSELNVNALLLGDSALYLCASSWGAYNEQFFGPGTRLTVL.